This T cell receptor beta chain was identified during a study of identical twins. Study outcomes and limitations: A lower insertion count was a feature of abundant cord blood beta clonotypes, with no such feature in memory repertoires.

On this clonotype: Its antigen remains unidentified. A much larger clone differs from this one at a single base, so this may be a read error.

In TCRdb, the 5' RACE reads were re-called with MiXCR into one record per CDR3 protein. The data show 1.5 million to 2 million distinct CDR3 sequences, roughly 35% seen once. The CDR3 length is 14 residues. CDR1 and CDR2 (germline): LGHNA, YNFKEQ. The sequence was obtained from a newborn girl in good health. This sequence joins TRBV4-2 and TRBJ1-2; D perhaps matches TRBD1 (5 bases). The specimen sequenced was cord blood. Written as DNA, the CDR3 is TGTGCCAGCAGCCCAGGGTTTAGTGGCTATGGCTGCACCTTC. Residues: CASSPGFSGYGCTF.